This T cell receptor (beta chain) is from a study of shared clonotypes between healthy human individuals (dated by TCRdb to 2019 to 2021). For context, the study as a whole: The cohort comprised a couple of women and a few men aged 18 to 49 years. Libraries were prepared and TCR repertoires were sequenced by different laboratories using diverse techniques, in order to increase sequencing depth and limit assay-specific biases. For each donor, CD4 naive and CD4 memory were each run on three plates, CD8 naive on two plates, and CD8 memory on one plate. Blood TCR repertoires of roughly five healthy adults were deeply sequenced to estimate repertoire size and the extent of clonotype sharing between individuals. Leukapheresis yielded between about 0.85 and 9.5 billion PBMCs per donor.

As for this clone: Its antigen remains unidentified. No much larger clone is present one base from it, and per-base qualities are unavailable.

Healthy HIV-negative adults with no recently reported acute infections or vaccinations were included as donors. Only Caucasian adults living in Nashville, Tennessee, USA were represented among the donors. CD4+ T cells were enriched by magnetic negative selection; naive cells were then positively selected on CD45RA, and the negative fraction formed the memory subset. After blood collection by leukapheresis, PBMCs were isolated using Ficoll-Histopaque density gradient centrifugation and then cryopreserved in the vapor phase of liquid nitrogen. Purity and quantity of every magnetically sorted T cell population were checked by analytical flow cytometry. From each sorted fraction, genomic DNA was isolated and quantified by UV absorbance on a Nanodrop 2000c. In the germline V gene, CDR1 corresponds to SGDLS and CDR2 to YYNGEE. From cysteine to phenylalanine, the CDR3 is 14 amino acids long. The retained sequence is limited to the CDR3, 42 bases, with the frame set at the first base. Relative to germline, V is missing 6 bases and J is missing 5 bases, with 4 bases of the junction outside any gene match.

TCR CDR3 regions were amplified from genomic DNA by multiplex PCR using the deep immunoSEQ assay. Genomic DNA extracted from each cell subset was distributed evenly over all wells of several immunoSEQ 96-well plates, and each plate served as one replicate. Each replicate PCR for sorted subsets received 150 to 250 ng genomic DNA, equal to tens of thousands of T cell genomes. Purified libraries were measured with a Qubit 3.0 fluorometer, size-checked on a Bioanalyzer 2100, and measured again with the KAPA Library Quantification kit. Each immunoSEQ 96-well plate was sequenced on its own single-read 150-cycle Illumina NextSeq 550 flow cell. Processing in the source paper ran as follows. Because the immunoSEQ output held only junctional sequences and lacked quality scores, the filtering could not match the filtering applied to full-length reads. To assign V/J genes and CDR3, sequences were annotated against IMGT germline references using PyIR, a Python wrapper for IgBLAST v1.9. Reads were filtered out if the reads had weak V/J assignments (E-value above 1e-6), no CDR3, stop codons, out-of-frame junctions, or ambiguous translated residues. V3J clonotypes were defined by identical inferred V gene, J gene, and CDR3 amino acid sequence. Percentage overlap between repertoires was calculated by dividing the number of shared unique clonotypes by the size of the smaller repertoire. Three approaches were used to assess repertoire richness: RTK rarefaction, the Chao1 estimator, and Recon v2.1 estimates of unobserved clonotypes. Generation probabilities were computed with OLGA for all TCRbeta clonotypes obtained by the gDNA method from several donors. TCRdb stores this immuneACCESS table with in-frame sequences only. Part of the clones is absent; in the studies checked, under half of the shortfall reflects unresolved V genes, and no reason is known for the rest. That table furnishes V, J and clone size, whereas the DNA furnished D and trimming. This sample lists 300,000 to 400,000 clones; around 67% were detected once. The ten biggest clones cover about a tenth of the sample.

The investigation overall reported the following: Sampling was limited to blood, and TCR repertoires in tissue likely differ from TCR repertoires in blood. Incomplete sequencing was indicated by rarefaction of sorted-subset datasets, despite the large sequencing depth. The small number of donors limited the genetic and exposure-history diversity represented. Compared with non-shared clonotypes, clonotypes shared by all four sorted-subset donors had higher generation probabilities. Naive subsets generally had larger estimated clonotype richness than memory subsets did. Pairwise subsampling led to the expectation that sequencing depth would affect the degree of clonotype sharing among donors. Across four donors, around 5% of naive CD4, approximately 3.5% of naive CD8, approximately 2.5% of memory CD4, and 0.4% of memory CD8 clonotypes were shared.

Sequenced: memory CD4+ T cells sorted from blood. This sample's cell subset or site label indicates: CD45RA-negative fraction. This receptor chain uses TRBV9 and TRBJ1-4; TRBD1 lines up with 10 middle nucleotides. This clonotype originated in a man between 25 and 39 years old in good health. The DNA sequence follows: TGTGCCAGCAACCCGGGACAGGGGAATGAAAAACTGTTTTTT. The resulting protein is CASNPGQGNEKLFF.